Presented here are 30 T cell receptor beta chains from one specimen sequenced in a study of blood T cell repertoires in COVID-19. Libraries were prepared by immunoSEQ multiplex PCR; TCRdb keeps only in-frame clonotypes and omits some of them. The repertoire consists of about 120,000 clones, with roughly 83% occurring once and the leading ten covering around 37%. Sequenced: peripheral blood. These receptors were obtained from a man aged 35 to 55 with active or convalescent COVID-19.

The J gene is TRBJ1-1, the V gene TRBV6-1; D not certain. CDR1 MNHNS and CDR2 SASEGT come from the germline V gene. This CDR3 is 13 amino acids long. V was cut by 0 bases and J by 5 bases, with 7 bases left in between. The CDR3 DNA sequence: TGTGCCAGCAGTGAAGCGGCGGGGACTGAAGCTTTCTTT. It yields the protein CASSEAAGTEAFF.

This clone was detected once. The rearrangement uses TRBV19 and TRBJ2-6; TRBD1 might be the D (8 bases). The V end was cut by 6 bases, the J end by 0 bases, with 15 bases between. Germline V CDR1 and CDR2: LNHDA, SQIVND (reference sequence). The CDR3 is made up of 17 amino acids. In DNA, the CDR3 is TGTGCCAGTAGCTACAGGGGGAGGGCCTCTGGGGCCAACGTCCTGACTTTC. Protein sequence: CASSYRGRASGANVLTF. Full variable domain (rest looked up from reference TRBV19 and TRBJ2-6): DGGITQSPKYLFRKEGQNVTLSCEQNLNHDAMYWYRQDPGQGLRLIYYSQIVNDFQKGDIAEGYSVSREKKESFPLTVTSAQKNPTAFYLCASSYRGRASGANVLTFGAGSRLTVL.

The chain is built from TRBV6-5 and TRBJ1-1, with 10 bases lining up with TRBD1. V lost 8 bases to trimming and J lost 4 bases; unmatched junction nucleotides: 7. CDR3 length: 14 amino acids. Germline CDR1 MNHEY, CDR2 SVGAGI. The CDR3 DNA is TGTGCCAGCGGGGGACAGGGGCGAGGCACTGAAGCTTTCTTT. This sequence encodes CASGGQGRGTEAFF.

The V call is TRBV3-1 (or the pseudogene TRBV3-2), the J call TRBJ1-4; tentative D call: TRBD1 (5 bases). Germline CDR1 is LGHDT and CDR2 is YNNKEL (reference sequence). The CDR3 consists of 14 residues. Trimming left V 5 bases short and J 7 bases short, with 14 bases between. CDR3 coding DNA: TGTGCCAGCAGCGCCTCGGGGGAGGGTGAAAAACTGTTTTTT. Translating it yields CASSASGEGEKLFF.

This clone has only one observation. The J gene is TRBJ2-2, the V gene TRBV11-3; D may be TRBD1 (6 bases). Germline lookup yields CDR1 SGHNT and CDR2 YENEEA. The length of the CDR3 is 14 residues. V lost 5 bases to trimming and J lost 4 bases, with 11 bases between them. The CDR3 spells CASSTGLSTGELFF. In nucleotides, the CDR3 is TGTGCCAGCAGCACAGGGTTGAGCACCGGGGAGCTGTTTTTT.

DNA for the CDR3: TGTGCCAGCAGTGCGGACAGGGTTTTGGACACTGAAGCTTTCTTT. This translates into CASSADRVLDTEAFF. The gene calls are TRBV25-1 and TRBJ1-1, with 8 positions matching TRBD1. Germline V gene data show CDR1 as MGHDK and CDR2 as SYGVNS. The V segment lost 4 bases and the J segment 3 bases; nucleotides outside the gene matches: 7. The CDR3 totals 15 residues.

This clone came up a few times. CDR3 region: CASSQVRSPLHF. The CDR3 DNA reads TGTGCCAGCAGCCAAGTGCGGTCACCCCTCCACTTT. The V call is TRBV14, the J call TRBJ1-6, with no clear D. Germline V gives CDR1 SGHDN, CDR2 FVKESK. The CDR3 has 12 residues. The ends were cut back, 1 base at V and 10 bases at J, with 5 bases in the middle. The full variable domain, with the rest looked up from reference TRBV14 and TRBJ1-6, is EAGVTQFPSHSVIEKGQTVTLRCDPISGHDNLYWYRRVMGKEIKFLLHFVKESKQDESGMPNNRFLAERTGGTYSTLKVQPAELEDSGVYFCASSQVRSPLHFGNGTRLTVT.

The chain has TRBV6-5 and TRBJ2-7, with 7 bases fitting TRBD2. Germline loops: CDR1 MNHEY, CDR2 SVGAGI. Unmatched junction bases numbered 8, after V lost 3 bases and J lost 3 bases. The CDR3 sequence is 15 residues long. The CDR3 sequence is CASSYRGRGNYEQYF. The CDR3 DNA sequence: TGTGCCAGCAGTTATCGAGGGAGGGGCAACTACGAGCAGTACTTC.

The chain joins TRBV10-3 to TRBJ2-5; the D is unclear. Germline values: CDR1 ENHRY, CDR2 SYGVKD. This CDR3 is built from 12 residues. V gave up 3 bases and J gave up 5 bases, with 7 bases separating them. The CDR3: CAISDLRETQYF. CDR3 DNA sequence: TGTGCCATCAGTGACCTGAGGGAGACCCAGTACTTC.

The gene calls are TRBV5-1 and TRBJ2-5; 8 bases align to TRBD2. The CDR3 covers 16 residues. Germline V lookup: CDR1 SGHRS, CDR2 YFSETQ. With 0 bases clipped from V and 4 bases from J, the junction kept 8 bases outside the gene matches. The CDR3 bases are TGCGCCAGCAGCTTGGGCTCGGGACTAGGTGGAGAGACCCAGTACTTC. It encodes CASSLGSGLGGETQYF.

The rearrangement joins TRBV19 to TRBJ1-4; weak D call: TRBD1 (5 bases). In germline, CDR1 is LNHDA, CDR2 SQIVND (reference sequence). The CDR3 spans 14 residues. V lost 5 bases and J lost 0, with 7 bases in between. The CDR3 spells CASSLQATNEKLFF. In nucleotides, the CDR3 is TGTGCCAGTAGTTTACAGGCAACTAATGAAAAACTGTTTTTT.

This sequence joins TRBV3-1 (or the pseudogene TRBV3-2) and TRBJ2-5, with TRBD1 matching 7 bases. The CDR3 totals 14 residues. Trimming took 3 bases from V and 4 from J; bases not matched to a gene: 5. Germline CDR1 LGHDT, CDR2 YNNKEL (reference sequence). CDR3 sequence (DNA): TGTGCCAGCAGCCAGGGCAGGGGGTCAGAGACCCAGTACTTC. Its translation: CASSQGRGSETQYF.

CDR3 sequence: CASSLAGDTRGAEAFF. The CDR3 DNA sequence: TGCGCCAGCAGCTTGGCCGGGGACACCCGAGGGGCTGAAGCTTTCTTT. This chain uses TRBV5-1 with TRBJ1-1; a weak D match, TRBD1 (6 bases). CDR1 SGHRS and CDR2 YFSETQ come from the germline V gene. The germline V and J ends were trimmed by 0 bases and 6 bases, with 18 bases remaining between them. This CDR3 has 16 amino acids.

V and J are TRBV5-1 and TRBJ2-1; 13 bases align to TRBD2. CDR1 and CDR2 from the germline V gene are SGHRS and YFSETQ. The trim removed 4 bases at V and 7 bases at J, leaving 5 bases unmatched. This CDR3 has 15 residues. CDR3 region: CASSPGLAGPNEQFF. The CDR3 nucleotides are TGCGCCAGCAGCCCGGGACTAGCGGGGCCGAATGAGCAGTTCTTC.

The chain combines TRBV11-2 with TRBJ2-5, with TRBD2 matching over 10 bases. There are 15 residues in the CDR3. Germline lookup yields CDR1 SGHAT and CDR2 FQNNGV. V was pared by 3 bases and J by 2 bases, with 3 bases of the junction left unmatched. CDR3 amino acids: CASSFSGGTQETQYF. As DNA, the CDR3 is TGTGCCAGCAGCTTTAGCGGGGGGACACAAGAGACCCAGTACTTC.

This clone was observed a few times. The CDR3 sequence: CASSPRTSGALVNEQFF. The CDR3 nucleotides read TGCGCCAGCAGCCCACGGACTAGCGGGGCTCTAGTCAATGAGCAGTTCTTC. J is TRBJ2-1 and V is TRBV4-3, with TRBD2 matching over 12 bases. CDR1 is LGHNA and CDR2 is YSLEER in the germline V gene. The CDR3 runs to 17 residues. Trimming cost V 4 bases and J 6 bases; bases outside gene matches: 10.

V gene TRBV4-3 combines with J gene TRBJ2-7, with TRBD1 matching over 7 bases. The CDR3 spans 15 residues. The V gene's germline CDR1 is LGHNA and CDR2 YSLEER. Trimming cost V 6 bases and J 0 bases; bases outside gene matches: 8. The CDR3 region has the DNA TGCGCCAGCAGTCCTACAGGGGACCTCTCCTACGAGCAGTACTTC. It is translated as CASSPTGDLSYEQYF.

The chain employs TRBV5-1 and TRBJ1-1; D is unresolved. V lost 0 bases, J lost 7 bases, and 10 bases lay in between. The CDR3 totals 13 residues. Germline V gives CDR1 SGHRS, CDR2 YFSETQ. CDR3 bases: TGCGCCAGCAGCTTGGAAGTAGCGGATGAAGCTTTCTTT. The encoded protein is CASSLEVADEAFF.

This clone has a handful of counts. At the DNA level, this CDR3 is encoded by other sequences in the same sample as well. J is TRBJ1-6 and V is TRBV7-9; D perhaps matches TRBD1 (5 bases). V lost 2 bases and J lost 7, with 9 bases in between. Looked up from germline, CDR1 is SEHNR and CDR2 is FQNEAQ (reference sequence). The CDR3 covers 14 residues. The CDR3 nucleotides are TGTGCCAGCAGCTTAAGTAGGGGCAATTCACCCCTCCACTTT. Amino acid sequence: CASSLSRGNSPLHF. Drawing the rest from reference TRBV7-9 and TRBJ1-6, the complete variable domain is DTGVSQNPRHKITKRGQNVTFRCDPISEHNRLYWYRQTLGQGPEFLTYFQNEAQLEKSRLLSDRFSAERPKGSFSTLEIQRTEQGDSAMYLCASSLSRGNSPLHFGNGTRLTVT.

V is TRBV7-9 and J is TRBJ1-1; 10 bases match TRBD1. Losses at the gene ends were 5 bases for V and 11 bases for J; bases not matched to a gene: 8. The CDR3 spans 13 residues. Germline assignment: CDR1 SEHNR and CDR2 FQNEAQ (reference sequence). This CDR3 is CASSVKPGQGAFF. CDR3 in DNA: TGTGCCAGCAGCGTTAAGCCGGGACAGGGGGCTTTCTTT.

This chain connects TRBV19 to TRBJ2-7, with a possible D match to TRBD1 (6 bases). Per the germline V gene, CDR1 is LNHDA and CDR2 is SQIVND (reference sequence). The length of the CDR3 is 14 residues. V was cut by 4 bases and J by 2 bases, with 12 bases left in between. CDR3 DNA: TGTGCCAGTAGTACCCTCGGGACAACCTACGAGCAGTACTTC. This translates into CASSTLGTTYEQYF.

The chain has TRBV7-9 and TRBJ2-5; D is perhaps TRBD2 (5 bases). The V gene lost 5 bases and the J gene lost 0 bases, with 16 bases spanning the gap. The CDR3 sequence is 16 residues long. In germline, CDR1 is SEHNR, CDR2 FQNEAQ (reference sequence). The CDR3 region is CASSKWSVDYQETQYF. CDR3 nucleotide sequence: TGTGCCAGCAGCAAATGGTCCGTGGACTACCAAGAGACCCAGTACTTC. Filled out from reference TRBV7-9 and TRBJ2-5, the complete variable domain reads DTGVSQNPRHKITKRGQNVTFRCDPISEHNRLYWYRQTLGQGPEFLTYFQNEAQLEKSRLLSDRFSAERPKGSFSTLEIQRTEQGDSAMYLCASSKWSVDYQETQYFGPGTRLLVL.

The rearrangement links TRBV6-5 to TRBJ1-1; D is unclear. This CDR3 has 14 amino acids. Germline V lookup: CDR1 MNHEY, CDR2 SVGAGI. Trimming took off 7 bases at V and 3 bases at J, with 15 bases between the two ends. CDR3: CASTRSPGYTEAFF. CDR3 coding DNA: TGTGCCAGCACCAGATCACCGGGTTACACTGAAGCTTTCTTT.

This chain connects TRBV30 to TRBJ1-1; TRBD1 might be the D (5 bases). CDR1 is GTSNPN and CDR2 is SVGIG in the germline V gene (reference sequence). The CDR3 loop spans 11 amino acids. Trimming left V 2 bases short and J 4 bases short, with 5 bases between. The CDR3 reads CAWSRGTEAFF. The CDR3 coding sequence is TGTGCCTGGAGTAGGGGCACTGAAGCTTTCTTT. The complete variable domain, with remaining parts taken from reference TRBV30 and TRBJ1-1, reads SQTIHQWPATLVQPVGSPLSLECTVEGTSNPNLYWYRQAAGRGLQLLFYSVGIGQISSEVPQNLSASRPQDRQFILSSKKLLLSDSGFYLCAWSRGTEAFFGQGTRLTVV.

This clone was seen only once. The genes are TRBV4-1 and TRBJ1-2; perhaps TRBD1 as D (6 bases). Trimming removed 1 base at V and 4 bases at J, with 16 bases between. Per germline, CDR1 MGHRA and CDR2 YSYEKL. The CDR3 has 16 amino acids. CDR3 residues: CASSQVGGGASYGYTF. In DNA form, the CDR3 reads TGCGCCAGCAGCCAAGTAGGTGGGGGCGCGAGCTATGGCTACACCTTC.

V usage is TRBV27 and J usage is TRBJ2-7, with 7 bases aligning to TRBD1. The CDR3 extends over 15 amino acids. With 5 bases clipped from V and 5 bases from J, the junction kept 12 bases outside the gene matches. Per the germline V gene, CDR1 is MNHEY and CDR2 is SMNVEV (reference sequence). CDR3: CASSPSRGGKNEQYF. The CDR3 DNA sequence: TGTGCCAGCAGTCCCTCGAGAGGGGGCAAGAACGAGCAGTACTTC.

The chain carries TRBV27 and TRBJ1-1; 11 bases map to TRBD1. The CDR3 is 15 residues long. Germline CDR1 and CDR2: MNHEY and SMNVEV (reference sequence). V lost 5 bases and J lost 1; bases outside the gene matches: 3. This chain's CDR3 is CASSQGTGGNTEAFF. The CDR3 nucleotides read TGTGCCAGCAGTCAAGGGACAGGGGGGAACACTGAAGCTTTCTTT.

The rearrangement uses TRBV14 and TRBJ1-1; a weak D match, TRBD1 (6 bases). CDR3 size: 16 residues. V was shortened by 1 base and J by 4 bases, with 16 bases between the two germline ends. Germline-derived CDR1 and CDR2 are SGHDN and FVKESK. This CDR3 is CASSQGRQGRRTEAFF. The CDR3 bases are TGTGCCAGCAGCCAAGGGCGGCAGGGGCGCCGCACTGAAGCTTTCTTT.

The chain combines TRBV6-1 with TRBJ2-7; 10 bases map to TRBD2. After removal of 0 bases from V and 0 bases from J, the junction contained 2 bases not matched to a gene. The CDR3 runs 16 residues. Germline-derived CDR1 and CDR2 are MNHNS and SASEGT. The CDR3 region has the DNA TGTGCCAGCAGTGAAGCACTAGCGGGAAACTCCTACGAGCAGTACTTC. Its protein product is CASSEALAGNSYEQYF.

V and J are TRBV9 and TRBJ1-5, with TRBD1 matching 7 bases. V lost 0 bases and J lost 7; bases outside the gene matches: 7. Germline V gene data show CDR1 as SGDLS and CDR2 as YYNGEE. There are 15 residues in the CDR3. CDR3 sequence: CASSVGAGGTQPQHF. Written as DNA, the CDR3 is TGTGCCAGCAGCGTAGGGGCAGGGGGGACGCAGCCCCAGCATTTT. The full variable domain, its missing parts supplied by reference TRBV9 and TRBJ1-5, is DSGVTQTPKHLITATGQRVTLRCSPRSGDLSVYWYQQSLDQGLQFLIQYYNGEERAKGNILERFSAQQFPDLHSELNLSSLELGDSALYFCASSVGAGGTQPQHFGDGTRLSIL.